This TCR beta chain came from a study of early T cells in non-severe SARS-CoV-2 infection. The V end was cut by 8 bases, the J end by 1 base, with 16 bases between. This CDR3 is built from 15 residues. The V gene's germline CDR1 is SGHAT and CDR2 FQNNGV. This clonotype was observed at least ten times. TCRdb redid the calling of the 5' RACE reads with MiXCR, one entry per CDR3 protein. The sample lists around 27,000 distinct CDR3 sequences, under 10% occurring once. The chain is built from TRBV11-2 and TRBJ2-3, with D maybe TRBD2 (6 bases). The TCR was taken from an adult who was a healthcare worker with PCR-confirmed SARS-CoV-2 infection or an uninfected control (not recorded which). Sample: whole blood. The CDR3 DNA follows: TGTGCCAGCCTCAGGGCGGGGATGCGCACAGATACGCAGTATTTT. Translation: CASLRAGMRTDTQYF.